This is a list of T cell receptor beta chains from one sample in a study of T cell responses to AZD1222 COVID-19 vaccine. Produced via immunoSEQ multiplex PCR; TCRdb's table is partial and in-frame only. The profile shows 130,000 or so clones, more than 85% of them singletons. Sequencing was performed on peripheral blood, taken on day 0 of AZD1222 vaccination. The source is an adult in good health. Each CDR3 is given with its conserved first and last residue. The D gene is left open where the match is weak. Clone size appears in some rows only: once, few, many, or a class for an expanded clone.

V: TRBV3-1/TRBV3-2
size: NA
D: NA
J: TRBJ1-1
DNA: TGTGCCAGCAGCAATCGGGGGACGGACACTGAAGCTTTCTTT
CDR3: CASSNRGTDTEAFF

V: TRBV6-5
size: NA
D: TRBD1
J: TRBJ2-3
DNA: TGTGCCAGCAGTTCGACAGGGGGAAGAGGCACAGATACGCAGTATTTT
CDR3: CASSSTGGRGTDTQYF

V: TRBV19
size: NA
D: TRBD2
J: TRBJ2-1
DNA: TGTGCCAGTCGTAAGACTAGCCGCTCCTACAATGAGCAGTTCTTC
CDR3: CASRKTSRSYNEQFF

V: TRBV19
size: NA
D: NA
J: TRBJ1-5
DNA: TGTGCCAGTAGTATAAGAGGGACACGCCCTAAGAGCAATCAGCCCCAGCATTTT
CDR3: CASSIRGTRPKSNQPQHF

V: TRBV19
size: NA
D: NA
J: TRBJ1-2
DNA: TGTGCCAGTAGTGCTCACAGGATGGATGGCTACACCTTC
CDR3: CASSAHRMDGYTF

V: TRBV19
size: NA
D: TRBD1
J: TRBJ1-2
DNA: TGTGCCAGTAGCAGAGGTCCGGAGTCGGCAGGACAGGGGGATGGCTACACCTTC
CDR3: CASSRGPESAGQGDGYTF

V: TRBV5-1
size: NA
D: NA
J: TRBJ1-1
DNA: TGCGCCAGCAGGATCAATTGGGGGAGCACTGAAGCTTTCTTT
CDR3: CASRINWGSTEAFF

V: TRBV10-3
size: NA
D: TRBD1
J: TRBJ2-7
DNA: TGTGCCATCAGGGACAGGGGTTACGAGCAGTACTTC
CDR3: CAIRDRGYEQYF

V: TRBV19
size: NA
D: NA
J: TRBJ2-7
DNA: TGTGCCAGTAGTACCCTCCCGGGACCCAACTACGAGCAGTACTTC
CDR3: CASSTLPGPNYEQYF

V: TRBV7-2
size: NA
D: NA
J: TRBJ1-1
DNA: TGTGCCAGCAGCTTAGTTGGCGCGATGAACACTGAAGCTTTCTTT
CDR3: CASSLVGAMNTEAFF

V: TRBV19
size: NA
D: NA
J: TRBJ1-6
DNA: TGTGCCAGTAGTCAGGGACCGGTGAATTCACCCCTCCACTTT
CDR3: CASSQGPVNSPLHF

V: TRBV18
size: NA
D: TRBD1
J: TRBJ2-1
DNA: TGTGCCAGCTCACCGGGGACAGGGGACAATGAGCAGTTCTTC
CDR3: CASSPGTGDNEQFF

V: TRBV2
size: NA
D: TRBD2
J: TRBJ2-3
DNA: TGTGCCAGCAGAGTTAGCGGGGGGGCCACAGATACGCAGTATTTT
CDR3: CASRVSGGATDTQYF

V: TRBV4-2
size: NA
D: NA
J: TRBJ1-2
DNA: TGTGCCAGCAGCCAAGATAACTATGGCTACACCTTC
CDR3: CASSQDNYGYTF

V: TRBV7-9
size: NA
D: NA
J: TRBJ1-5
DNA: TGTGCCAGCAGCTTAGCGGGGCCAGGAAAAAATAGCAATCGGCCCCAGCATTTT
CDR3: CASSLAGPGKNSNRPQHF

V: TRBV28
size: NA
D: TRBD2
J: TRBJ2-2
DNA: TGTGCCAGCAGTATAGCGGGGGATTACACCGGGGAGCTGTTTTTT
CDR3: CASSIAGDYTGELFF

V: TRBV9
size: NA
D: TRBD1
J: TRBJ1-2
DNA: TGTGCCAGCAGCGTCGGGACAGAGAATGGCTACACCTTC
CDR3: CASSVGTENGYTF

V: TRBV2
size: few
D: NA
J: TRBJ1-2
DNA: TGTGCCAGCACCCTAGGGGTCTATGGCTACACCTTC
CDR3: CASTLGVYGYTF

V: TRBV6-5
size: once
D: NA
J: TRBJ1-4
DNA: TGTGCCAGCAGTTCCGGGGCAGCAACTAATGAAAAACTGTTTTTT
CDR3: CASSSGAATNEKLFF

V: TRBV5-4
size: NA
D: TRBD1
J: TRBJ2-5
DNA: TGTGCCAGCAGCATTACAGGGGTGGAGACCCAGTACTTC
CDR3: CASSITGVETQYF

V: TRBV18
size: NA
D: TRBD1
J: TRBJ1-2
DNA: TGTGCCAGCTCACTGTCCGGGACAGCTAACTATGGCTACACCTTC
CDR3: CASSLSGTANYGYTF

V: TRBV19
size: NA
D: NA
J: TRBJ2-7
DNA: TGTGCCAGTAGTCCAGGGGCATGGGGCTACGAGCAGTACTTC
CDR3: CASSPGAWGYEQYF

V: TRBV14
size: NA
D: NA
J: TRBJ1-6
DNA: TGTGCCAGCAGCCAAGAGGTCGGCTATAATTCACCCCTCCACTTT
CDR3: CASSQEVGYNSPLHF

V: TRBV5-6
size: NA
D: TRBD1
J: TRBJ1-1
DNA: TGTGCCAGCAGCTTGGGACAGGGGGGCACTGAAGCTTTCTTT
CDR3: CASSLGQGGTEAFF

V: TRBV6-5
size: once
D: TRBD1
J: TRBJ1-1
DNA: TGTGCCAGCAGTTCTACCTCGAGAGGACAGGCATCGGGAGCTTTCTTT
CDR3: CASSSTSRGQASGAFF

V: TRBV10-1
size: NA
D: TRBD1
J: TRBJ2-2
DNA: TGCGCCAGCAGGAGGGACAGAAACACCGGGGAGCTGTTTTTT
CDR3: CASRRDRNTGELFF

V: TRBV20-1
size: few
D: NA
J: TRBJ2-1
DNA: TGCAGTGCTGGATTCAATGAGCAGTTCTTC
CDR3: CSAGFNEQFF

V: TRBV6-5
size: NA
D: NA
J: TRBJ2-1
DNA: TGTGCCAGCACCTTAAACTACAATGAGCAGTTCTTC
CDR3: CASTLNYNEQFF

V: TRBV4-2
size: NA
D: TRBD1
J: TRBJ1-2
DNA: TGTGCCAGCAGCCAAGATCCGGGACAGAGAGGGAGAGGCTACACCTTC
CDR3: CASSQDPGQRGRGYTF

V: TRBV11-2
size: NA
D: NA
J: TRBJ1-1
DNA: TGTGCCAGCAGCTTAATATGGGCGAGCACTGAAGCTTTCTTT
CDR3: CASSLIWASTEAFF

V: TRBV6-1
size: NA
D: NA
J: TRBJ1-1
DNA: TGTGCCAGCAGTGAATCGACTGGTCAGAACACTGAAGCTTTCTTT
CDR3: CASSESTGQNTEAFF